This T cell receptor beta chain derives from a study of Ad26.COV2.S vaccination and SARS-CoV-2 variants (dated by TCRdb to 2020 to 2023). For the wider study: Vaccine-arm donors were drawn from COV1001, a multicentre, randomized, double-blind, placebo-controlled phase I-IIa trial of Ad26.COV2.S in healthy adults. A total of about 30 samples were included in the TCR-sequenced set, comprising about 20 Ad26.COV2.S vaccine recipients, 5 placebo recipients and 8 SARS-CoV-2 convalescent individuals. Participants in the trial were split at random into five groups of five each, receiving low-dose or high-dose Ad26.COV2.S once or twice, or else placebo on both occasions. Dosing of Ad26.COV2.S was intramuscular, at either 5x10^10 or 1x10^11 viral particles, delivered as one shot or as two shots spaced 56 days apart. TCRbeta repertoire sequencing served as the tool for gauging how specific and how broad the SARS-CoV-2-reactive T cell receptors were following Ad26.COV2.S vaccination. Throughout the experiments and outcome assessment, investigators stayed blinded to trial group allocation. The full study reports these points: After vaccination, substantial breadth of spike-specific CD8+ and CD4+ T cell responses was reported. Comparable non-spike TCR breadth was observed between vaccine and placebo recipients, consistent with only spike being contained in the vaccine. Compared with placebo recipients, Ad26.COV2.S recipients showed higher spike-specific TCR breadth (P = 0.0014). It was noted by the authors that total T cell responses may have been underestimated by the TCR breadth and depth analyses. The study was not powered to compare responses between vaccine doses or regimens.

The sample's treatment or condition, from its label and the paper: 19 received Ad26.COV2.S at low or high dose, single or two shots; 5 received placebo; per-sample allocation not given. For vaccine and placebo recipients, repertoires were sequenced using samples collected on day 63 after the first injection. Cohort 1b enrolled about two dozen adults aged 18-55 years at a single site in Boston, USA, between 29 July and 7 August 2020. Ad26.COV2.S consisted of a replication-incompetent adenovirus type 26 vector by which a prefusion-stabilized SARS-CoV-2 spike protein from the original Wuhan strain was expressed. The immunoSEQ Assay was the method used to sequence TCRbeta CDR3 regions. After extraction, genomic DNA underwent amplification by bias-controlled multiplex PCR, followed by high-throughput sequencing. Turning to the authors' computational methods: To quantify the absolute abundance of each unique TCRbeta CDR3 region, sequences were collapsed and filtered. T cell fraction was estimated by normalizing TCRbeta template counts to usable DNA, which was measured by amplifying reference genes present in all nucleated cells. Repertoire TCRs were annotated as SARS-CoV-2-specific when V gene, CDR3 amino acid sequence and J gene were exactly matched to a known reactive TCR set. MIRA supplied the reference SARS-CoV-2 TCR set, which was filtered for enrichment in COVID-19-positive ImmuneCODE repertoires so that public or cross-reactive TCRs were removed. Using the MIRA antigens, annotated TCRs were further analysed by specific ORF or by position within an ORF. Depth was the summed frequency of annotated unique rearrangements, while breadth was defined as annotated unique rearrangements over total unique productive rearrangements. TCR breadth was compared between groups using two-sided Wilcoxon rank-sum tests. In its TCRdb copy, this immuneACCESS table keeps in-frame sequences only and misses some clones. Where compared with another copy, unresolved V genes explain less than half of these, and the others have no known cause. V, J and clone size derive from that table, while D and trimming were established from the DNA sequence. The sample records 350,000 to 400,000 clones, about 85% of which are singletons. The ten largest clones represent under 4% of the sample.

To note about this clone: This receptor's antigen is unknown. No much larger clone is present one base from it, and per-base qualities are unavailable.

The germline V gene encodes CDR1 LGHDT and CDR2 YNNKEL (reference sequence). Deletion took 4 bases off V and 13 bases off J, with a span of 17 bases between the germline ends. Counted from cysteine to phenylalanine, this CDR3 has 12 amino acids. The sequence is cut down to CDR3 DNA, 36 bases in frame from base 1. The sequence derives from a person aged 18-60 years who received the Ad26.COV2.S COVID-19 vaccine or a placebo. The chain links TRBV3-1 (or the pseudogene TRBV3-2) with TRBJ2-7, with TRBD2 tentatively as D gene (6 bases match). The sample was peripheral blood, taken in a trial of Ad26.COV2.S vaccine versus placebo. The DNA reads TGTGCCAGCAGCCCCGAGGCGGGGTACATTTACTTC. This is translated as CASSPEAGYIYF.